A selection of T cell receptor beta chains follows, all from one sample in a study of cytomegalovirus exposure and HLA in healthy donors. Clones were sequenced by immunoSEQ multiplex PCR, and TCRdb holds only the in-frame ones, with some missing. The table has about 82,000 clones, 74% seen once. The sequencing input was PBMCs. These receptors were taken from a woman between 50 and 59 years old in good health and CMV-seropositive. CDR3s leave out the opening cysteine and the closing phenylalanine or tryptophan. Expanded clones get a size class; other rows say once, few or many, or leave the size out.

- TRBJ2-5 TRBV30 12 AWSSRLGGQTQY
- TRBJ2-5 TRBV9 11 ASSPVRQETQY
- TRBJ2-7 TRBV2 13 ASNGLAGEIYEQY
few TRBJ1-1 TRBV13 14 ASSLSEQGRGTEAF
- TRBJ2-5 TRBV5-1 11 ASTPGDQETQY
- TRBJ1-2 TRBV30 10 AWTPGGAGYT
- TRBJ2-1 TRBV2 13 ASGLLRRGDNEQF
- TRBJ1-4 TRBV19 13 ASRKTDRVREKLF
- TRBJ1-4 TRBV30 12 AWSIGTGSEKLF
- TRBJ2-1 TRBV5-6 14 ASSQVGGSSYNEQF
- TRBJ2-6 TRBV11-3 16 ASSLFGQGSPGANVLT
- TRBJ2-7 TRBV6-5 12 ASSPAGRGYEQY
- TRBJ1-5 TRBV5-8 12 ASHYRVTNQPQH
- TRBJ2-5 TRBV6-1 14 ASSAPRSGRGRTQY
- TRBJ2-1 TRBV18 11 ASSPSPSGEQF
- TRBJ1-2 TRBV5-4 13 ASSFSNLGVYGYT
- TRBJ2-7 TRBV7-3 13 ASSFELAGLDEQY
- TRBJ1-3 TRBV21-1 12 ATPEEASGNTIY
- TRBJ2-4 TRBV5-1 12 ASSLSASGNIQY
- TRBJ2-1 TRBV9 13 ASSVDGTIGNEQF
- TRBJ2-1 TRBV10-2 14 ATAKERDRINNEQF
- TRBJ1-2 TRBV2 10 ASYGGQHGYT
once TRBJ1-1 TRBV6-6 13 ASSYDFGGNTEAF
few TRBJ2-1 TRBV11-2 12 ASTEGGAYNEQF
once TRBJ2-3 TRBV9 13 ASSALSGDTDTQY
- TRBJ1-2 TRBV2 12 AIPEDRDNYGYT
- TRBJ2-7 TRBV2 11 ASARDFSYEQY
- TRBJ1-1 TRBV25-1 14 ASISQSGGARTEAF
few TRBJ1-5 TRBV2 11 ASSQGLGQPQH
- TRBJ2-1 TRBV6-1 13 ASSVGTGVGSEQF